These 19 T cell receptor beta chains were all obtained from the same sample, sequenced in a study of post-analysis software for immune sequencing data (dated by TCRdb to the mid-2010s). Overall study results and their limits: Patients showed significantly higher frequencies than controls for about five TRBV segments, among them TRBV5-6, TRBV5-1 and TRBV20-1.

Which antigens these TCRs recognize remains unknown. The library was built by means of PCR. TCRdb records Illumina HiSeq 2500 as the sequencer. To reduce PCR and sequencing biases, unique molecular identifiers were incorporated into the TCR beta cDNA libraries. TCRdb reprocessing: public reads trimmed at Q25 with fastp, clones called with MiXCR, in-frame beta chains kept. CDR3 protein sequences are deduplicated, and each keeps its most common genes and DNA. This sample gives more than 500,000 distinct CDR3 sequences in total; around a third of them show up just once. Jointly, the top ten make up roughly 6% of the sample. Input material: blood. These receptors were taken from a girl aged 2-17 years with multiple sclerosis.

V and J are TRBV6-5 and TRBJ2-1, with 9 bases lining up with TRBD1. CDR1 is MNHEY and CDR2 is SVGAGI in the germline V gene. CDR3 length: 16 amino acids. V shed 4 bases and J 0 bases; nucleotides not matched to a gene: 4. This chain's CDR3 is CASSSTGGPSYNEQFF. The CDR3 DNA sequence: TGTGCCAGCAGTTCGACAGGGGGGCCCTCCTACAATGAGCAGTTCTTC.

The chain employs TRBV6-5 and TRBJ2-3; TRBD2 matches 7 bases. This CDR3 has 18 amino acids. Germline V gene lookup returns CDR1 MNHEY and CDR2 SVGAGI. J was trimmed by 3 bases and V by 6 bases; bases with no gene match: 18. The chain's CDR3 is CASRLNPLREEETDTQYF. CDR3 in DNA: TGTGCCAGCAGATTAAACCCTCTCCGGGAGGAGGAGACAGATACGCAGTATTTT.

Here the CDR3 reads CASSYPGVYEQYF. The CDR3 region has the DNA TGCGCCAGCAGCTACCCGGGGGTCTACGAGCAGTACTTC. The rearrangement links TRBV5-1 to TRBJ2-7, with a possible D match to TRBD2 (6 bases). V dropped 3 bases and J dropped 3 bases, with 10 bases sitting between them. CDR3 size: 13 residues. The germline V gene encodes CDR1 SGHRS and CDR2 YFSETQ.

The V gene is TRBV7-8, the J gene TRBJ2-1, with D possibly matching TRBD2 (7 bases). The CDR3 is made up of 15 amino acids. Trimming took off 3 bases at V and 8 bases at J, with 17 bases between the two ends. The germline gives CDR1 SGHVS, CDR2 FQNEAQ. The DNA of the CDR3 is TGTGCCAGCAGCTTTTGGAGGAGGGGGGGTGATGAGCAGTTCTTC. Protein product: CASSFWRRGGDEQFF.

The chain joins TRBV5-4 to TRBJ2-4; D is uncertain. The CDR3 sequence is 14 residues long. V was trimmed by 1 base and J by 6 bases, leaving 11 bases between them. Germline CDR1 SGHNT, CDR2 YYREEE (reference sequence). This CDR3 reads CASSLPGKANIQYF. CDR3 bases: TGTGCCAGCAGCTTGCCAGGAAAGGCAAACATTCAGTACTTC.

The V and J genes are TRBV28 and TRBJ2-7; 7 bases are a match to TRBD1. V was pared by 5 bases and J by 3 bases, with 7 bases of the junction left unmatched. The CDR3 spans 14 residues. Germline values: CDR1 MDHEN, CDR2 SYDVKM. The DNA for the CDR3 is TGTGCCAGCAGTCGTCAAGGGGGCGACTACGAGCAGTACTTC. It yields the protein CASSRQGGDYEQYF.

In this sample, this clonotype turned up once. The junction departs from germline at one end; a sequencing error may be responsible. V gene TRBV5-1 combines with J gene TRBJ2-1; D may match TRBD1 or TRBD2 (5 bases each). CDR1 is SGHRS and CDR2 is YFSETQ in the germline V gene. CDR3 length: 15 residues. The CDR3 is CAGRSGTATYNEQFF. The CDR3 DNA reads as TGCGCCGGCAGGTCCGGGACGGCAACGTACAATGAGCAGTTCTTC.

The rearrangement joins TRBV7-9 to TRBJ1-5, with D tentatively TRBD1 (5 bases). With 5 bases removed from V and 7 bases from J, the gap between germline ends came to 18 bases. From germline, CDR1 is SEHNR and CDR2 FQNEAQ (reference sequence). CDR3 length: 15 amino acids. The CDR3 sequence is CASSISSSQGQPQHF. CDR3 nucleotide sequence: TGTGCCAGCAGCATCAGTAGTTCTCAGGGACAGCCCCAGCATTTT.

This clonotype showed up just a few times. This chain joins TRBV12-3 or TRBV12-4 and TRBJ2-4; no reliable D call. The V end lost 3 bases, the J end lost 0 bases, and 9 bases lay between the germline ends. The CDR3 is 15 amino acids. The CDR3: CASSFYQLAKNIQYF. DNA of the CDR3: TGTGCCAGCAGTTTTTACCAGCTAGCCAAAAACATTCAGTACTTC.

This clonotype was seen a handful of times. The J gene is TRBJ2-7, the V gene TRBV20-1, with D perhaps assigned TRBD1 or TRBD2 (5 bases each). CDR3 length: 13 amino acids. Between the trimmed V and J ends, which lost 0 bases and 4 bases, there was a span of 10 bases. Germline-derived CDR1 and CDR2 are DFQATT and SNEGSKA (reference sequence). The CDR3 region has the DNA TGCAGTGCTAGAGATCAGGGACCATACGAGCAGTACTTC. It specifies CSARDQGPYEQYF.

This chain joins TRBV6-4 and TRBJ1-6, with TRBD1 matching over 9 bases. The CDR3 spans 15 residues. V dropped 5 bases and J dropped 8; count of bases not matched to a gene: 7. CDR1 and CDR2 from the germline V gene are MRHNA and SNTAGT. The CDR3 sequence is CASSLLTGGDSPLHF. CDR3 sequence (DNA): TGTGCCAGCAGTCTTTTGACAGGGGGTGATTCACCCCTCCACTTT.

This clonotype was observed a handful of times. The chain is built from TRBV20-1 and TRBJ1-1; 7 nucleotides match TRBD1. CDR1 DFQATT and CDR2 SNEGSKA come from the germline V gene (reference sequence). V lost 1 base, J lost 8 bases, and 10 bases stayed unmatched. This CDR3 is built from 14 residues. The CDR3 loop is CSARALLPGQEAFF. The CDR3 DNA sequence: TGCAGTGCTAGAGCGCTCCTCCCGGGACAGGAAGCTTTCTTT.

This clonotype was counted between two and nine times. The chain is built from TRBV9 and TRBJ2-3; 11 positions match TRBD1. Unmatched junction bases numbered 8, after V lost 3 bases and J lost 5 bases. Germline CDR1 reads SGDLS; CDR2 reads YYNGEE. There are 16 residues in the CDR3. CDR3 region: CASSASGTGGGDTQYF. In nucleotides, the CDR3 is TGTGCCAGCAGCGCCTCCGGGACAGGGGGGGGAGATACGCAGTATTTT.

The chain uses TRBV5-1 and TRBJ2-5, with D possibly matching TRBD1 (6 bases). CDR3 length: 14 amino acids. Germline CDR1 reads SGHRS; CDR2 reads YFSETQ. V gave up 7 bases and J gave up 11 bases, with 24 bases separating them. In DNA, the CDR3 is TGCGCCAGCGCCGGACAGTTTCCCCCCTACGAACAGTACTTC. Its translation: CASAGQFPPYEQYF.

This clonotype was seen repeatedly, ten times or more. Mismatch with germline at one junction end may stem from a read error. The V call is TRBV7-7, the J call TRBJ2-1, with 8 bases matching TRBD1. The CDR3 has 15 amino acids. The germline V gene has CDR1 SSHAT and CDR2 FNYEAQ (reference sequence). The CDR3 nucleotides are TGTGCTAGCAGCTCCGGACAGGGCCGCTACAATGAGCAGTTCTTC. Residues: CASSSGQGRYNEQFF. Looking up the rest from reference TRBV7-7 and TRBJ2-1 gives the full variable domain: GAGVSQSPRYKVTKRGQDVTLRCDPISSHATLYWYQQALGQGPEFLTYFNYEAQPDKSGLPSDRFSAERPEGSISTLTIQRTEQRDSAMYRCASSSGQGRYNEQFFGPGTRLTVL.

CDR3 residues: CASRYQGNDEQYF. The CDR3 bases are TGTGCCAGCAGGTATCAGGGGAACGACGAGCAGTACTTC. The chain employs TRBV11-1 and TRBJ2-7; D might be TRBD1 (6 bases). Trimming took off 6 bases at V and 5 bases at J, with 14 bases between the two ends. This CDR3 has 13 residues. The V gene's germline CDR1 is SGHAT and CDR2 FQDESV (reference sequence).

In its sample, this clonotype was seen a few times. This chain uses TRBV3-1 with TRBJ2-5, with 11 bases identical to TRBD1. The V gene end was trimmed by 2 bases and the J gene end by 5 bases; junction bases not matched to a gene: 4. The CDR3 runs to 15 residues. Germline V gene data show CDR1 as LGHDT and CDR2 as YNNKEL (reference sequence). The CDR3 spells CASSQRTGGGETQYF. The CDR3 DNA reads as TGTGCCAGCAGCCAAAGGACAGGGGGCGGGGAGACCCAGTACTTC.

The gene calls are TRBV10-3 and TRBJ2-2, with 9 positions matching TRBD2. CDR1 is ENHRY and CDR2 is SYGVKD in the germline V gene. The V gene end was trimmed by 5 bases and the J gene end by 2 bases; junction bases not matched to a gene: 6. This CDR3 is 16 amino acids long. The CDR3, as DNA: TGTGCCATCAGTCATAGCGGGGGCCCTAACACCGGGGAGCTGTTTTTT. Translation: CAISHSGGPNTGELFF.

The chain links TRBV28 to TRBJ1-2, with D perhaps TRBD1 (6 bases). Trimming pared 2 bases from V and 3 bases from J, leaving 10 bases between. The CDR3 runs 14 residues. Germline CDR1 and CDR2: MDHEN and SYDVKM. The CDR3 spells CASSLGNRDYGYTF. In nucleotides, the CDR3 is TGTGCCAGCAGTTTAGGGAACAGGGACTATGGCTACACCTTC.